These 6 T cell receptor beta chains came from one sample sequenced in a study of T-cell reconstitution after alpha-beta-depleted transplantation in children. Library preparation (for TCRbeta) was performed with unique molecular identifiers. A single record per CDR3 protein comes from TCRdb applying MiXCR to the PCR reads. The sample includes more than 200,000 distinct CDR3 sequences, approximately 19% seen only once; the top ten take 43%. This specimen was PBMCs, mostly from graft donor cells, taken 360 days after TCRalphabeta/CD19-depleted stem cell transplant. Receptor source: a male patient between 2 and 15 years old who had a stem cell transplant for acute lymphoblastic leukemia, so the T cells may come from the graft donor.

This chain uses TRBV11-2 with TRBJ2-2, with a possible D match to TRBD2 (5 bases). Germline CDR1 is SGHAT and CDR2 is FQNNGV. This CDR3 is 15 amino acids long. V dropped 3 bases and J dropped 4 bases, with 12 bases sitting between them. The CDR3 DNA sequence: TGTGCCAGCAGCTTCGGGGTTGAGGGCACCGGGGAGCTGTTTTTT. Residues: CASSFGVEGTGELFF.

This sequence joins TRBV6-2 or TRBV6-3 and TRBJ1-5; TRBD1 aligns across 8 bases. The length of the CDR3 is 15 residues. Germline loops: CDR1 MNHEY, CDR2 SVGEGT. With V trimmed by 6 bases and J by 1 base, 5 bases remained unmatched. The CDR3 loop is CASSRDRKSNQPQHF. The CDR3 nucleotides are TGTGCCAGCAGCCGGGACAGGAAGAGCAATCAGCCCCAGCATTTT.

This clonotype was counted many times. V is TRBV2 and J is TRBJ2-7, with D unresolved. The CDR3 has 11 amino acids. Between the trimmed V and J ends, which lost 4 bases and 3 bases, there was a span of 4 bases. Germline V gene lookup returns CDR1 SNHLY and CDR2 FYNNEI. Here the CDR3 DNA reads TGTGCCAGCAGTGCTAACTACGAGCAGTACTTC. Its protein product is CASSANYEQYF.

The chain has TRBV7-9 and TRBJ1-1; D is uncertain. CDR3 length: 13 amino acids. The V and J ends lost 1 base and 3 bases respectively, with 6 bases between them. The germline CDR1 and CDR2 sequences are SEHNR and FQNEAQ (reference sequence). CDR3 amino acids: CASSLVVDTEAFF. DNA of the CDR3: TGTGCCAGCAGCTTAGTTGTGGACACTGAAGCTTTCTTT.

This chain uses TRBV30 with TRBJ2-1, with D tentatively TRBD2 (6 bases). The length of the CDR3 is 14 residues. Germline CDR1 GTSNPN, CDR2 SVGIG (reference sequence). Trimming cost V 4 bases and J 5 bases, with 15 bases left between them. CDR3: CAWTARRGHNEQFF. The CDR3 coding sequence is TGTGCCTGGACCGCACGGCGGGGACACAATGAGCAGTTCTTC.

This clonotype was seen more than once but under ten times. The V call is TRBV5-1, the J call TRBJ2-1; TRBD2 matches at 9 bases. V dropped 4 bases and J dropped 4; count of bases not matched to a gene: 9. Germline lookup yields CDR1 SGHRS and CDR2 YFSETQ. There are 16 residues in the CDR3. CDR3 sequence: CASSPEASGAYNEQFF. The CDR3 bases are TGCGCCAGCAGCCCGGAGGCTAGCGGGGCGTACAATGAGCAGTTCTTC.